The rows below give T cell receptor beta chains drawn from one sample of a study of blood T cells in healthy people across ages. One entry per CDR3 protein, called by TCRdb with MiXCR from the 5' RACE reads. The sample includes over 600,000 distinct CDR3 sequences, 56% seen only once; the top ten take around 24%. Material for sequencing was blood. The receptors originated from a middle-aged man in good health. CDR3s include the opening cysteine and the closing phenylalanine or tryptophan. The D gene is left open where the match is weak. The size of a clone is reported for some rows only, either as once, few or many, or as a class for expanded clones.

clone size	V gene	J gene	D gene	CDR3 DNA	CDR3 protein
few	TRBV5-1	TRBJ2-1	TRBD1	TGCGCCAGCAGCTTGCCCGGGACAGGGGTTTTCGATGAGCAGTTCTTC	CASSLPGTGVFDEQFF
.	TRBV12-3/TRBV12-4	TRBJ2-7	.	TGTGCCAGCAGTTTTACAGGGATACTCAGCTACGAGCAGTACTTC	CASSFTGILSYEQYF
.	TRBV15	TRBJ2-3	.	TGTGCCACCAGCAAACCCGGGACACCTAGCACAGATACGCAGTATTTT	CATSKPGTPSTDTQYF
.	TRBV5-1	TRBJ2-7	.	TGCGCCAGCAAAGCAGAAGGCCCGGCTGATTACGAGCAGTACTTC	CASKAEGPADYEQYF
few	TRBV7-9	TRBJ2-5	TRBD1	TGTGCCAGCGACCGACAGGGGTTGGAGACCCAGTACTTC	CASDRQGLETQYF
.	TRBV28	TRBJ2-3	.	TGTGCCAGCCTTGAGAGGGGGGGCCCCGCAGATACGCAGTATTTT	CASLERGGPADTQYF
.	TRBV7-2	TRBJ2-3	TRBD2	TGTGCCAGCAGCCCCTGGAGTAGCGGGACCGCAGATACGCAGTATTTT	CASSPWSSGTADTQYF
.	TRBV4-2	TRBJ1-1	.	TGTGCCAGCAGCCAAGATTTCACGAAGACGAACACTGAAGCTTTCTTT	CASSQDFTKTNTEAFF
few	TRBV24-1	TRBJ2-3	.	TGTGCCACCAGTGATATGGTGGACGGCACCGGGGATACGCAGTATTTT	CATSDMVDGTGDTQYF
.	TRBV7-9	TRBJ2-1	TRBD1	TGTGCCAGCAGCCGCACTGGGACAGGGACTTTCTCCTACAATGAGCAGTTCTTC	CASSRTGTGTFSYNEQFF
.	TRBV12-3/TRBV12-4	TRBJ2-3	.	TGTGCCAGCAGTTTACCCTGGGGGGGCCCCACAGATACGCAGTATTTT	CASSLPWGGPTDTQYF
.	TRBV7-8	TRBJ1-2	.	TGTGCCAGCAGCTTAGTCGACCCAAGAAGCTACACCTTC	CASSLVDPRSYTF
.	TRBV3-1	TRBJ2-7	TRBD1	TGTGCCAGCAGCCAGAAGACAGGGGCTAGCTCCTACGAGCAGTACTTC	CASSQKTGASSYEQYF